The 3 T cell receptor beta chains below come from one sample, sequenced in a study of somatic mutations in cytotoxic T cells in rheumatoid arthritis. Libraries were prepared by immunoSEQ multiplex PCR; TCRdb keeps only in-frame clonotypes and omits some of them. The data hold 15,000 to 20,000 clones, with about four fifths observed a single time. The source material was CD8+ T cells sorted from blood. The receptors were gathered from an adult with rheumatoid arthritis.

The V and J genes are TRBV5-4 and TRBJ1-2; maybe TRBD1 (5 bases). The CDR3 contains 13 residues. V lost 3 bases and J lost 4, with 10 bases in between. From germline, CDR1 is SGHNT and CDR2 YYREEE (reference sequence). The CDR3 bases are TGTGCCAGCAGCTCCGGGACTGTCTATGGCTACACCTTC. This gives the protein CASSSGTVYGYTF.

DNA of the CDR3: TGTGCCAGCAGCTTAGCGAGTGGTCAGCCCCAGCATTTT. This codes for CASSLASGQPQHF. This chain links TRBV11-2 with TRBJ1-5; D unresolved. CDR3 size: 13 residues. Trimming stripped 1 base from V and 6 bases from J, with 7 bases between. The germline CDR1 and CDR2 sequences are SGHAT and FQNNGV.

This sequence joins TRBV2 and TRBJ1-1, with 8 bases fitting TRBD1. With V trimmed by 2 bases and J by 6 bases, 8 bases remained unmatched. Germline-derived CDR1 and CDR2 are SNHLY and FYNNEI. CDR3 length: 15 amino acids. The DNA of the CDR3 is TGTGCCAGCAGTGAATATAACAGGGGGGGCTCTGAAGCTTTCTTT. Amino acid sequence: CASSEYNRGGSEAFF.